One and the same sample provided the 22 T cell receptor beta chains below, sequenced in a study of shared T cell receptors in the human thymus. Repertoires were generated with immunoSEQ multiplex PCR, while TCRdb's copy carries only in-frame clones and drops some. Seen here are approximately 760,000 clones, roughly 88% observed once, and the top ten hold over 0.008%. The same data also contributed to another study, on human thymus T cells.

Sequenced input: thymocytes. The receptors come from a girl under three years old with a congenital heart defect.

This clone was recorded a few times. The chain couples TRBV27 to TRBJ1-5, with a weak D call TRBD1 (5 bases). This CDR3 comprises 15 residues. Trimming cost V 2 bases and J 6 bases, with 14 bases left between them. Germline V gene lookup returns CDR1 MNHEY and CDR2 SMNVEV (reference sequence). The CDR3 nucleotides read TGTGCCAGCAGTTTACGGGGGAAAGAGGGTCAGCCCCAGCATTTT. It translates to CASSLRGKEGQPQHF.

V gene TRBV6-1 combines with J gene TRBJ1-1, with D maybe TRBD1 (5 bases). V gave up 6 bases and J gave up 3 bases, with 14 bases separating them. Looked up from germline, CDR1 is MNHNS and CDR2 is SASEGT. The CDR3 totals 14 residues. CDR3 region: CASRPGQIHTEAFF. The DNA for the CDR3 is TGTGCCAGCAGACCAGGGCAGATACACACTGAAGCTTTCTTT.

This chain uses TRBV5-5 with TRBJ2-7, with a weak D call TRBD2 (5 bases). The V gene's germline CDR1 is SGHKS and CDR2 YYEKEE (reference sequence). The CDR3 consists of 16 residues. Trimming pared 8 bases from V and 6 bases from J, leaving 27 bases between. The CDR3 sequence is CASHSPPTAGLCEQYF. CDR3 DNA sequence: TGTGCCAGTCACTCCCCCCCCACGGCGGGCCTTTGCGAGCAGTACTTC. The whole variable domain, filled in from reference TRBV5-5 and TRBJ2-7, reads DAGVTQSPTHLIKTRGQQVTLRCSPISGHKSVSWYQQVLGQGPQFIFQYYEKEERGRGNFPDRFSARQFPNYSSELNVNALLLGDSALYLCASHSPPTAGLCEQYFGPGTRLTVT.

This clone was picked up one time. The chain combines TRBV7-8 with TRBJ1-3, with D possibly TRBD1 on 5 matching bases. The germline V gene encodes CDR1 SGHVS and CDR2 FQNEAQ. The CDR3 runs 15 residues. Trimming stripped 3 bases from V and 4 bases from J, with 13 bases between. This CDR3 reads CASSLVGGRGNTIYF. The DNA for the CDR3 is TGTGCCAGCAGCTTGGTGGGGGGGAGAGGAAACACCATATATTTT.

This clone was detected once. CDR3 DNA: TGTGCCAGCAGCCAAGAGGCTCCGAGCGGGGATTACAATGAGCAGTTCTTC. Residues: CASSQEAPSGDYNEQFF. The J gene is TRBJ2-1, the V gene TRBV14; 7 nucleotides match TRBD2. Germline CDR1 and CDR2: SGHDN and FVKESK. This CDR3 has 17 residues. The trim removed 0 bases at V and 4 bases at J, leaving 9 bases unmatched.

This chain uses TRBV4-3 with TRBJ2-4, with D hard to call. Germline lookup yields CDR1 LGHNA and CDR2 YSLEER. The V gene lost 0 bases and the J gene lost 6 bases, with 6 bases spanning the gap. The CDR3 extends over 13 amino acids. The CDR3 DNA is TGCGCCAGCAGCCAAGAAATCCGAAACATTCAGTACTTC. Translation: CASSQEIRNIQYF.

V usage is TRBV2 and J usage is TRBJ1-2; 8 bases map to TRBD1. The CDR3 consists of 16 residues. From germline, CDR1 is SNHLY and CDR2 FYNNEI. V was pared by 8 bases and J by 2 bases, with 13 bases of the junction left unmatched. The CDR3 sequence is CASEDRTGPTNYGYTF. CDR3 DNA: TGTGCCAGCGAAGACAGGACAGGGCCCACGAACTATGGCTACACCTTC. Using reference TRBV2 and TRBJ1-2 for the parts outside the CDR3, the full variable domain is EPEVTQTPSHQVTQMGQEVILRCVPISNHLYFYWYRQILGQKVEFLVSFYNNEISEKSEIFDDQFSVERPDGSNFTLKIRSTKLEDSAMYFCASEDRTGPTNYGYTFGSGTRLTVV.

The rearrangement links TRBV4-1 to TRBJ1-3; 9 nucleotides match TRBD1. CDR3 length equals 15 residues. V dropped 4 bases and J dropped 7; count of bases not matched to a gene: 8. The germline V gene encodes CDR1 MGHRA and CDR2 YSYEKL. In DNA, the CDR3 is TGCGCCAGCAGCCTTCTTAAAGACAGGGGGAACACCATATATTTT. This encodes CASSLLKDRGNTIYF.

The chain is built from TRBV7-9 and TRBJ1-2, with a tentative D call TRBD1 (6 bases). Germline V gene data show CDR1 as SEHNR and CDR2 as FQNEAQ (reference sequence). This CDR3 comprises 16 residues. Trimming shortened V by 0 bases and J by 4 bases, and 15 bases separated the two germline ends. CDR3 coding DNA: TGTGCCAGCAGCTTAGCCGGTGACAGGAGACCCTATGGCTACACCTTC. It encodes CASSLAGDRRPYGYTF. Drawing the rest from reference TRBV7-9 and TRBJ1-2, the complete variable domain is DTGVSQNPRHKITKRGQNVTFRCDPISEHNRLYWYRQTLGQGPEFLTYFQNEAQLEKSRLLSDRFSAERPKGSFSTLEIQRTEQGDSAMYLCASSLAGDRRPYGYTFGSGTRLTVV.

As for this clone: Other DNA sequences in the sample encode the same CDR3. V usage is TRBV4-1 and J usage is TRBJ1-5, with TRBD1 identical over 7 bases. The V and J ends lost 0 bases and 4 bases, in that order; junction bases with no gene match: 3. CDR1 MGHRA and CDR2 YSYEKL come from the germline V gene. This CDR3 spans 15 amino acids. CDR3 DNA: TGCGCCAGCAGCCAAGATCTCAGGGGGAATCAGCCCCAGCATTTT. It codes for CASSQDLRGNQPQHF.

The chain joins TRBV27 to TRBJ2-7; TRBD2 is a possible D gene (5 bases). The germline CDR1 and CDR2 sequences are MNHEY and SMNVEV (reference sequence). This CDR3 comprises 15 residues. Trimming cost V 5 bases and J 0 bases, with 14 bases left between them. The CDR3 DNA reads TGTGCCAGCAGTATGCGGACTGGAAGCTCCTACGAGCAGTACTTC. Translated: CASSMRTGSSYEQYF.

This clone was counted once. This chain uses TRBV4-2 with TRBJ1-6, with 10 bases matching TRBD1. The CDR3 covers 19 residues. Germline V gene sequence: CDR1 LGHNA, CDR2 YNFKEQ. J was trimmed by 5 bases and V by 4 bases; bases with no gene match: 14. The CDR3 loop reads CASSPPGQGTIFHNSPLHF. In nucleotides, the CDR3 is TGTGCCAGCAGCCCCCCGGGACAGGGGACGATCTTCCATAATTCACCCCTCCACTTT.

V is TRBV7-9 and J is TRBJ2-3, with 9 bases lining up with TRBD2. Trimming took 4 bases from V and 2 from J; bases not matched to a gene: 10. The CDR3 covers 17 residues. Per germline, CDR1 SEHNR and CDR2 FQNEAQ (reference sequence). The DNA for the CDR3 is TGTGCCAGCAGCTCCCCCCCTAGCGGGGACATCACAGATACGCAGTATTTT. Translated: CASSSPPSGDITDTQYF.

This rearrangement joins TRBV7-6 to TRBJ2-5; D unclear. Germline V gene sequence: CDR1 SGHVS, CDR2 FNYEAQ. This CDR3 comprises 12 residues. Trimming pared 4 bases from V and 4 bases from J, leaving 7 bases between. The CDR3 loop reads CASSSGAETQYF. CDR3 in DNA: TGTGCCAGCAGCTCTGGAGCAGAGACCCAGTACTTC.

The rearrangement uses TRBV5-1 and TRBJ1-2, with TRBD1 matching 9 bases. The germline gives CDR1 SGHRS, CDR2 YFSETQ. Unmatched junction bases numbered 3, after V lost 1 base and J lost 5 bases. This CDR3 is built from 14 residues. The CDR3: CASSLYGTGYGYTF. CDR3 bases: TGCGCCAGCAGCTTGTATGGGACAGGGTATGGCTACACCTTC.

This clone was observed a single time. In nucleotides, the CDR3 is TGTGCCAGCAGCTGCGCGGGGTCGAACACCGGGGAGCTGTTTTTT. Its translation: CASSCAGSNTGELFF. The chain recombines TRBV7-2 with TRBJ2-2, with a weak D call TRBD2 (6 bases). V lost 4 bases to trimming and J lost 0 bases, with 9 bases between them. The CDR3 length is 15 residues. In germline, CDR1 is SGHTA, CDR2 FQGNSA.

This clone was counted a single time. The chain is built from TRBV6-5 and TRBJ2-1; D unresolved. V lost 4 bases to trimming and J lost 10 bases, with 17 bases between them. Looked up from germline, CDR1 is MNHEY and CDR2 is SVGAGI. The CDR3 runs to 14 residues. The CDR3 reads CASSSRWRSWEQFF. CDR3 DNA: TGTGCCAGCAGTTCCAGGTGGCGCTCCTGGGAGCAGTTCTTC.

The V and J genes are TRBV2 and TRBJ1-5; D is ambiguous. Germline CDR1 SNHLY, CDR2 FYNNEI. CDR3 size: 14 residues. Trimming shortened V by 7 bases and J by 4 bases, and 14 bases separated the two germline ends. Here the CDR3 DNA reads TGTGCCAGCACGCGGAGGGTCGTTAATCAGCCCCAGCATTTT. Translation: CASTRRVVNQPQHF. The whole variable domain, filled in from reference TRBV2 and TRBJ1-5, reads EPEVTQTPSHQVTQMGQEVILRCVPISNHLYFYWYRQILGQKVEFLVSFYNNEISEKSEIFDDQFSVERPDGSNFTLKIRSTKLEDSAMYFCASTRRVVNQPQHFGDGTRLSIL.

The CDR3 coding sequence is TGTGCCAGCGCGGGGACAGCCACTAACTATGGCTACACCTTC. This translates into CASAGTATNYGYTF. The chain combines TRBV2 with TRBJ1-2; 7 bases map to TRBD1. J was trimmed by 0 bases and V by 8 bases; bases with no gene match: 6. CDR1 is SNHLY and CDR2 is FYNNEI in the germline V gene. There are 14 residues in the CDR3.

This rearrangement joins TRBV5-1 to TRBJ1-1; D gene unclear. The CDR3 runs to 14 residues. With 7 bases removed from V and 1 base from J, the gap between germline ends came to 14 bases. CDR1 and CDR2 (germline): SGHRS, YFSETQ. The CDR3 DNA reads TGCGCCAGCCAAGAGAGGGCCCCGAACACTGAAGCTTTCTTT. This encodes CASQERAPNTEAFF.

The rearrangement joins TRBV16 to TRBJ2-7; 12 nucleotides line up with TRBD2. V gave up 2 bases and J gave up 3 bases; unmatched junction bases: 11. The germline V gene has CDR1 KGHSY and CDR2 FQNENV. The CDR3 contains 18 residues. CDR3 sequence reads: CASSQQKLAGGPDYEQYF. In nucleotides, the CDR3 is TGTGCCAGCAGCCAACAAAAACTAGCGGGGGGCCCAGACTACGAGCAGTACTTC.

Only a few counts were recorded for this clone. J is TRBJ1-2 and V is TRBV20-1, with D possibly matching TRBD1 (6 bases). Germline V CDR1 and CDR2: DFQATT, SNEGSKA (reference sequence). The V end was cut by 8 bases, the J end by 8 bases, with 15 bases between. This CDR3 is built from 11 residues. CDR3 residues: CSPLWGGGYTF. The DNA for the CDR3 is TGCAGTCCACTCTGGGGGGGCGGCTACACCTTC.